This TCR beta chain is from a study of cytomegalovirus exposure and HLA in healthy donors. Study context: The early release's HLA-typed donors yielded some 85 million unique TCRs.

This clone was seen only a few times. The PCR was carried out with 60 Vbeta primers and 13 Jbeta primers. Sequencing used immunoSEQ multiplex PCR; TCRdb keeps in-frame clones, though not all of them. This repertoire shows 200,000 to 250,000 clones, 70% to 85% found once; its top ten account for around 2.8%. This TCR was sampled from a woman aged 60-75 years in good health and CMV-seropositive. Material for sequencing was PBMCs.

The CDR3 loop reads CASGLRGSVGYTF. DNA for the CDR3: TGTGCTAGTGGTTTGCGGGGATCCGTTGGCTACACCTTC. V is TRBV12-5 and J is TRBJ1-2; D gene unclear. The CDR3 is 13 residues long. Germline lookup yields CDR1 LGHNT and CDR2 FRNRAP. V lost 2 bases, J lost 7 bases, and 11 bases lay in between. The full variable domain, in which reference TRBV12-5 and TRBJ1-2 provide the parts outside the CDR3, is DARVTQTPRHKVTEMGQEVTMRCQPILGHNTVFWYRQTMMQGLELLAYFRNRAPLDDSGMPKDRFSAEMPDATLATLKIQPSEPRDSAVYFCASGLRGSVGYTFGSGTRLTVV.